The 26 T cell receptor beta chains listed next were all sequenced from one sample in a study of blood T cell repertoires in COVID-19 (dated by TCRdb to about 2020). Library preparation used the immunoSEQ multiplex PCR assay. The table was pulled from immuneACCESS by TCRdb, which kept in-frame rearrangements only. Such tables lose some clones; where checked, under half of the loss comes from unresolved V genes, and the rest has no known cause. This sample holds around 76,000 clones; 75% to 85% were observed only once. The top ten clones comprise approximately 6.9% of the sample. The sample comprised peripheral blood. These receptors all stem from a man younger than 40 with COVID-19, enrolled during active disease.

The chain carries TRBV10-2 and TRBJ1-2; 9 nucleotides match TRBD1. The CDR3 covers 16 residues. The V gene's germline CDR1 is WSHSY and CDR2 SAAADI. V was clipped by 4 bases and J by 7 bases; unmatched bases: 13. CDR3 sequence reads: CASSAHRGQGKGGYTF. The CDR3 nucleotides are TGCGCCAGCAGTGCACACAGGGGGCAGGGCAAAGGTGGCTACACCTTC.

The CDR3 nucleotides are TGTGCCAGCAGCTTCAGGGGTAATACGCAGTATTTT. It translates to CASSFRGNTQYF. The chain links TRBV7-9 to TRBJ2-3; possibly TRBD1 for D (6 bases). The V and J ends lost 3 bases and 7 bases respectively, with 8 bases between them. This CDR3 contains 12 residues. CDR1 and CDR2 from the germline V gene are SEHNR and FQNEAQ (reference sequence).

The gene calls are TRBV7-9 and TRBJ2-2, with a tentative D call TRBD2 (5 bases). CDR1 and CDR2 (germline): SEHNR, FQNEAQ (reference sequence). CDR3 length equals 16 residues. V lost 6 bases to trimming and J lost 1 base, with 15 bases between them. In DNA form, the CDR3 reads TGTGCCAGCAGTCCAGCCTGGGCGGGGAACACCGGGGAGCTGTTTTTT. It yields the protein CASSPAWAGNTGELFF.

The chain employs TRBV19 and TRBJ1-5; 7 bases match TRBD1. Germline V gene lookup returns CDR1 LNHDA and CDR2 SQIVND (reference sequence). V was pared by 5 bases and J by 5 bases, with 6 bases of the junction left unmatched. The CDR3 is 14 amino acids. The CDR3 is CASSGDSQYQPQHF. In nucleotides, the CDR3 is TGTGCCAGTAGTGGGGACAGCCAGTATCAGCCCCAGCATTTT.

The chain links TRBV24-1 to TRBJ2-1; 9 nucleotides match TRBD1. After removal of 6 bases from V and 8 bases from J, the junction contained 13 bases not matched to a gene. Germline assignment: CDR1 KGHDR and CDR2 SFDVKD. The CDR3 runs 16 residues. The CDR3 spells CATSSPRGDRVDEQFF. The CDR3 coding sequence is TGTGCCACCAGTTCTCCGAGAGGGGACAGGGTTGATGAGCAGTTCTTC.

The CDR3 is CASSRSGTSGRRDTQYF. Written as DNA, the CDR3 is TGTGCCAGCAGTCGCTCCGGGACTAGCGGGAGGAGGGATACGCAGTATTTT. The chain carries TRBV28 and TRBJ2-3; 15 bases line up with TRBD2. This CDR3 comprises 17 residues. Germline V gene sequence: CDR1 MDHEN, CDR2 SYDVKM. The V segment lost 5 bases and the J segment 6 bases; nucleotides outside the gene matches: 9.

The CDR3: CASSSDYRGRGTEAFF. For the CDR3, the DNA is TGTGCCAGCAGTTCCGACTACAGGGGAAGGGGCACTGAAGCTTTCTTT. V gene TRBV27 combines with J gene TRBJ1-1; the match to TRBD1 covers 7 bases. The CDR3 has 16 amino acids. The V and J ends lost 4 bases and 4 bases, in that order; junction bases with no gene match: 12. Germline CDR1 MNHEY, CDR2 SMNVEV (reference sequence).

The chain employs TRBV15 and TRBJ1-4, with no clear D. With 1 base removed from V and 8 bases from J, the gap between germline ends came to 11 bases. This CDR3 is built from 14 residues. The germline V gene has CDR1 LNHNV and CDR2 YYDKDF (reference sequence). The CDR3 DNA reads TGTGCCACCAGCAGAGGGGCGGGGAGGGAAAAACTGTTTTTT. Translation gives CATSRGAGREKLFF.

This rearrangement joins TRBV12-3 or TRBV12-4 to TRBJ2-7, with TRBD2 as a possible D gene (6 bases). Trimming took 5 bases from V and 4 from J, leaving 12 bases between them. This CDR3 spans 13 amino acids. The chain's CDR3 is CASSRTLAYEQYF. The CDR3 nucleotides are TGTGCCAGCAGTCGAACACTAGCTTACGAGCAGTACTTC.

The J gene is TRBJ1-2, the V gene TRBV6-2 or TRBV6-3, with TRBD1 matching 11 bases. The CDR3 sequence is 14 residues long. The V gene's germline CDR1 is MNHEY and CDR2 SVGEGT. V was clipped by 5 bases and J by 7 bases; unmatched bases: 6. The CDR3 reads CASSTDRGHSGYTF. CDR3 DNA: TGTGCCAGCAGTACGGACAGGGGGCATAGTGGCTACACCTTC.

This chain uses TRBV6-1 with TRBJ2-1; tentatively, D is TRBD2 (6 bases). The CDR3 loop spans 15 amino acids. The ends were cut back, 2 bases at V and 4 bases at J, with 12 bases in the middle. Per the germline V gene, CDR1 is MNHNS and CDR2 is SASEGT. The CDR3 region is CASSERDWDYNEQFF. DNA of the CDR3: TGTGCCAGCAGTGAAAGGGACTGGGATTACAATGAGCAGTTCTTC.

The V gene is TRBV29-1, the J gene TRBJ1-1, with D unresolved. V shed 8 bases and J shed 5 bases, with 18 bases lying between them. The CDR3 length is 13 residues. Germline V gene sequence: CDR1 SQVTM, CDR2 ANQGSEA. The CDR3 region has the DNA TGCAGCACCCGGGTGGGTAGGGAGACTGAAGCTTTCTTT. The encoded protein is CSTRVGRETEAFF.

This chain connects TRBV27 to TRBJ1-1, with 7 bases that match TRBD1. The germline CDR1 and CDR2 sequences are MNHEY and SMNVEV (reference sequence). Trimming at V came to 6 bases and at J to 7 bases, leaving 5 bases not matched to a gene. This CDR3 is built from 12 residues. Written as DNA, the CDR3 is TGTGCCAGCAGCCCACAGGGGCGTGAAGCTTTCTTT. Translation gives CASSPQGREAFF.

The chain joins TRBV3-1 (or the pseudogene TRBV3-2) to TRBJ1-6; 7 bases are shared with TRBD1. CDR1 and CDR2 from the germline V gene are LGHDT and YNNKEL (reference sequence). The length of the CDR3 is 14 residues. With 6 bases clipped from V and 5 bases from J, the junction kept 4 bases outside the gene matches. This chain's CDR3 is CASSRDSHNSPLHF. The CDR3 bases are TGTGCCAGCAGTCGGGACAGTCATAATTCACCCCTCCACTTT.

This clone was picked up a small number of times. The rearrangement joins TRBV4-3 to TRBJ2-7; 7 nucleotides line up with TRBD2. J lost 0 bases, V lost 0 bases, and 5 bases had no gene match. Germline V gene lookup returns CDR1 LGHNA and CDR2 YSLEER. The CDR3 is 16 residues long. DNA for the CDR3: TGCGCCAGCAGCCAAGATTTAGCTAGCGGCTCCTACGAGCAGTACTTC. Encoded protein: CASSQDLASGSYEQYF.

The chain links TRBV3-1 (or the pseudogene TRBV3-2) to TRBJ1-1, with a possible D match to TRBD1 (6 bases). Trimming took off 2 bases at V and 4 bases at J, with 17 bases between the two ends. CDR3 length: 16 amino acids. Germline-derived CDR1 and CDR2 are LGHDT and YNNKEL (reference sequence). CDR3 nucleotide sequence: TGTGCCAGCAGCCAAAAGGGGGGGGGCAGCGGCACTGAAGCTTTCTTT. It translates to CASSQKGGGSGTEAFF.

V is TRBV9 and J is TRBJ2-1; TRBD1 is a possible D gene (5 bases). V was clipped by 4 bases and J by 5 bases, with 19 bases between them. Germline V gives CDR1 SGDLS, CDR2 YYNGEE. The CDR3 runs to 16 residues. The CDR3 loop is CASSFGARVPNNEQFF. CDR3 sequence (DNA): TGTGCCAGCAGCTTTGGGGCCCGGGTACCTAACAATGAGCAGTTCTTC.

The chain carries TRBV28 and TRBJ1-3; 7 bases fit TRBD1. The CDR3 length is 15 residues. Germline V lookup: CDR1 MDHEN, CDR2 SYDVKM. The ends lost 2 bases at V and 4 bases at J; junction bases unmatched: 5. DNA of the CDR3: TGTGCCAGCAGTTTACCACAGGGGAACGGAAACACCATATATTTT. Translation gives CASSLPQGNGNTIYF.

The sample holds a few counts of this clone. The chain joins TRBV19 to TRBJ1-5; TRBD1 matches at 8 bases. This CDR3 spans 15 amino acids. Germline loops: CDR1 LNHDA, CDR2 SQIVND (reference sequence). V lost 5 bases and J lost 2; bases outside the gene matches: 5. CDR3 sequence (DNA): TGTGCCAGTAGTTCAACAGGGGGGGGCAATCAGCCCCAGCATTTT. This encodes CASSSTGGGNQPQHF.

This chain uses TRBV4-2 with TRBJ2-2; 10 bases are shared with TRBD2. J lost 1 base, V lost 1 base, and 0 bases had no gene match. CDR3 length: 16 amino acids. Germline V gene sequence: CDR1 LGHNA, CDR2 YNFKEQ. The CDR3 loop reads CASSQGTSGNTGELFF. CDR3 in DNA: TGTGCCAGCAGCCAAGGGACTAGCGGGAACACCGGGGAGCTGTTTTTT.

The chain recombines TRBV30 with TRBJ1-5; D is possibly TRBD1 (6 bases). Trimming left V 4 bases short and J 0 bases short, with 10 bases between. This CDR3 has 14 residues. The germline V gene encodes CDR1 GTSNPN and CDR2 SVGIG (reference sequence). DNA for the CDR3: TGTGCCTGGAACAGGGCATATAGCAATCAGCCCCAGCATTTT. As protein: CAWNRAYSNQPQHF.

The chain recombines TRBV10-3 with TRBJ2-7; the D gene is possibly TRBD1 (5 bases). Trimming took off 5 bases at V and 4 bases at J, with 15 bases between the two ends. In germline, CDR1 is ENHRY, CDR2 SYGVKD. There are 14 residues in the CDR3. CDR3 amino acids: CAISPVGRFYEQYF. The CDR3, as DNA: TGTGCCATCAGTCCGGTGGGGCGGTTTTACGAGCAGTACTTC.

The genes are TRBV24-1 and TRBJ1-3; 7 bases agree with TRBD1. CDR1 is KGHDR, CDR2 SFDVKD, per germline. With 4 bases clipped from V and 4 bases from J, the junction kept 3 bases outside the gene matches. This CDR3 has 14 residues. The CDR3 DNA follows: TGTGCCACCAGTGAGACAGGGCGAGGAAACACCATATATTTT. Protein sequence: CATSETGRGNTIYF.

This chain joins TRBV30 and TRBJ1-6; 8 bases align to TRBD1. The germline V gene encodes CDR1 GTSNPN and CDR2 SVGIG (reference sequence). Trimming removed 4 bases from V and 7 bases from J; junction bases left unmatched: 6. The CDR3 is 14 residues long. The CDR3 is CAWNGWDRNSPLHF. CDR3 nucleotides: TGTGCCTGGAATGGGTGGGACAGGAATTCACCCCTCCACTTT. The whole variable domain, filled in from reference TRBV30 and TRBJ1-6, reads SQTIHQWPATLVQPVGSPLSLECTVEGTSNPNLYWYRQAAGRGLQLLFYSVGIGQISSEVPQNLSASRPQDRQFILSSKKLLLSDSGFYLCAWNGWDRNSPLHFGNGTRLTVT.

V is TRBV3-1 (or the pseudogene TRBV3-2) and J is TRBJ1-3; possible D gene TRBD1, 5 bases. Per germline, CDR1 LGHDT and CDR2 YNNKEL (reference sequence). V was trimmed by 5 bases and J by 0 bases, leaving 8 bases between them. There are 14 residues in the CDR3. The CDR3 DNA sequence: TGTGCCAGCAGCTCAAGGGGCTCTGGAAACACCATATATTTT. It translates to CASSSRGSGNTIYF.

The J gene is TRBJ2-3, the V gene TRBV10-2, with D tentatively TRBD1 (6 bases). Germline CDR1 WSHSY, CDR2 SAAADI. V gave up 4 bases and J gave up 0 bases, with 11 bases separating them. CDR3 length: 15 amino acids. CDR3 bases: TGCGCCAGCAGTGTTCAGGGGACGAGCACAGATACGCAGTATTTT. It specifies CASSVQGTSTDTQYF.